A selection of T cell receptor beta chains follows, all from one sample in a study of T cell repertoires in cytomegalovirus infection. TCRdb itself ran the reads through MiXCR, one entry per CDR3 protein. The sample has some 100,000 distinct CDR3 sequences, roughly a quarter seen once. Sequenced sample: CD8+ T cells from PBMCs. The receptors were gathered from a human donor in good health (CMV status not recorded). Some clones in this sample may be carry-over from other donors' samples. Both conserved end residues are part of each CDR3. A D gene is named only where the DNA matches it firmly. Rows give clone size only sometimes, using once, few, many, or a class for an expanded clone.

d_call	j_call	clone_size	v_call	cdr3_aa	cdr3_nt
TRBD1	TRBJ1-1	-	TRBV2	CASSIHIIGQGGIF	TGTGCCAGCAGTATACATATAATAGGACAGGGGGGTATCTTT
TRBD1	TRBJ1-5	-	TRBV28	CASSLGQGHQPQHF	TGTGCCAGCAGTTTGGGACAGGGCCATCAGCCCCAGCATTTT
-	TRBJ2-2	few	TRBV2	CASSDPRQNNTGELFF	TGTGCCAGCAGTGACCCCCGACAGAATAACACCGGGGAGCTGTTTTTT
TRBD1	TRBJ2-7	many	TRBV4-3	CASSAGTGGDEQYF	TGCGCCAGCAGCGCCGGGACAGGGGGTGACGAGCAGTACTTC
-	TRBJ2-2	-	TRBV12-3/TRBV12-4	CASSPEGTGELFF	TGTGCCAGCAGTCCCGAGGGCACCGGGGAGCTGTTTTTT
-	TRBJ2-1	-	TRBV4-3	CASSHGGSNEQFF	TGCGCCAGCAGCCATGGAGGGAGTAATGAGCAGTTCTTC
-	TRBJ1-2	-	TRBV4-2	CASSQDGEGLALYGYTF	TGTGCCAGCAGCCAAGATGGGGAGGGACTGGCATTATATGGCTACACCTTC
-	TRBJ2-7	few	TRBV4-1	CASSQDLRGGDEQYF	TGCGCCAGCAGCCAAGACCTGAGGGGTGGCGACGAGCAGTACTTC
-	TRBJ2-5	many	TRBV7-6	CASSVPPSALEETQYF	TGTGCCAGCAGCGTCCCCCCTAGCGCGCTTGAAGAGACCCAGTACTTC
-	TRBJ2-1	many	TRBV7-9	CASSLGRSLRDHYSYNEQFF	TGTGCCAGCAGCCTCGGCCGGTCACTACGAGACCATTACTCCTACAATGAGCAGTTCTTC
TRBD1	TRBJ1-1	-	TRBV12-3/TRBV12-4	CASSLGTTQGAEGTEAFF	TGTGCCAGCAGTTTAGGGACCACACAGGGGGCTGAGGGCACTGAAGCTTTCTTT
-	TRBJ2-3	many	TRBV7-8	CASNTLGGSTDTQYF	TGTGCCAGCAATACACTCGGGGGAAGCACAGATACGCAGTATTTT
TRBD2	TRBJ2-5	few	TRBV5-1	CASNLAGGIQETQYF	TGCGCCAGCAACCTAGCGGGGGGGATTCAAGAGACCCAGTACTTC
-	TRBJ2-5	few	TRBV5-8	CASSTDSQYF	TGTGCCAGCAGCACCGACTCTCAGTACTTC
-	TRBJ1-1	-	TRBV14	CASSQGGDAFF	TGTGCCAGCAGCCAAGGAGGGGACGCTTTCTTT
-	TRBJ2-3	few	TRBV14	CASSPFEGGGTDTQYF	TGTGCCAGCAGCCCCTTTGAGGGGGGGGGCACAGATACGCAGTATTTT
-	TRBJ2-5	many	TRBV20-1	CSARNGTQYF	TGCAGTGCCCGGAATGGGACCCAGTACTTC
TRBD2	TRBJ2-3	many	TRBV7-2	CASSPQREGRHTQYF	TGTGCCAGCAGCCCCCAGCGGGAGGGCCGCCATACGCAGTATTTT
TRBD1	TRBJ2-4	-	TRBV11-2	CTSSLSGTGINIQYF	TGTACCAGCAGCTTATCCGGGACAGGGATAAACATTCAGTACTTC
-	TRBJ1-3	few	TRBV7-9	CASSSSTHDSGNTIYF	TGTGCCAGCAGCTCTTCGACCCACGACTCTGGAAACACCATATATTTT
TRBD1	TRBJ2-1	few	TRBV6-2/TRBV6-3	CASSISGTGTYNEQFF	TGTGCCAGCAGTATCTCCGGGACAGGGACCTACAATGAGCAGTTCTTC
-	TRBJ2-7	-	TRBV7-2	CASSYGPYEQYF	TGTGCCAGCAGCTACGGACCTTACGAGCAGTACTTC
TRBD2	TRBJ2-1	many	TRBV7-6	CASSLPTSGGGASYNEQFF	TGTGCCAGCAGCTTACCGACTAGCGGGGGGGGAGCCTCCTACAATGAGCAGTTCTTC
-	TRBJ1-2	-	TRBV19	CATLDRMTNYGYTF	TGTGCCACCCTGGACAGAATGACTAACTATGGCTACACCTTC
-	TRBJ2-1	many	TRBV7-2	CASSLALILAPYNEQFF	TGTGCCAGCAGCTTAGCGCTAATCCTAGCGCCCTACAATGAGCAGTTCTTC
TRBD1	TRBJ2-7	many	TRBV20-1	CSARGQGPNEQYF	TGCAGTGCTAGGGGACAGGGGCCCAACGAGCAGTACTTC
TRBD1	TRBJ1-1	few	TRBV9	CASSGRQGNTEAFF	TGTGCCAGCAGCGGACGACAGGGGAACACTGAAGCTTTCTTT
-	TRBJ1-1	-	TRBV19	CASSPRTLNTEAFF	TGTGCCAGTAGTCCCAGGACGTTGAACACTGAAGCTTTCTTT
-	TRBJ2-7	-	TRBV4-1	CASSQGDWLREQYF	TGCGCCAGCAGCCAAGGGGACTGGCTGAGGGAGCAGTACTTC
TRBD1	TRBJ1-1	-	TRBV4-3	CASSRSHLTGRDTEAFF	TGCGCCAGCAGCCGATCACACTTGACAGGGAGGGACACTGAAGCTTTCTTT
TRBD2	TRBJ2-1	few	TRBV7-6	CASSGLAGGDEQFF	TGTGCCAGCAGCGGACTAGCGGGGGGCGATGAGCAGTTCTTC
-	TRBJ1-1	few	TRBV7-3	CASSRGGYTEAFF	TGTGCCAGCAGCCGGGGGGGGTACACTGAAGCTTTCTTT
-	TRBJ2-1	-	TRBV5-1	CASSLVPSPREQFF	TGCGCCAGCAGCTTGGTCCCTAGCCCTAGGGAGCAGTTCTTC
-	TRBJ2-7	-	TRBV11-2	CASSSTSGQYYEQYF	TGTGCCAGCAGCTCAACTTCGGGACAATACTACGAGCAGTACTTC
TRBD1	TRBJ2-5	-	TRBV19	CASSRTGGLGETQYF	TGTGCCAGTAGTAGGACAGGGGGTCTTGGAGAGACCCAGTACTTC
-	TRBJ2-7	few	TRBV10-2	CASRRSQSTYEQYF	TGCGCCAGCAGGCGGTCACAGTCCACCTACGAGCAGTACTTC
-	TRBJ1-5	-	TRBV12-3/TRBV12-4	CASSPQEYSNQPQHF	TGTGCCAGCAGTCCTCAGGAATATAGCAATCAGCCCCAGCATTTT
-	TRBJ2-1	once	TRBV29-1	CGVVVRLTGRLDEQFF	TGCGGCGTTGTTGTCAGACTTACAGGTCGTTTGGATGAGCAGTTCTTC
-	TRBJ2-5	-	TRBV15	CATRTRGGETQYF	TGTGCCACCAGAACCAGGGGTGGGGAGACCCAGTACTTC
TRBD1	TRBJ1-2	many	TRBV7-8	CASSLVAGGRCGYTF	TGTGCCAGCAGCTTAGTGGCAGGGGGCCGGTGTGGCTACACCTTC
-	TRBJ2-1	-	TRBV10-1	CASSESRWGDEQFF	TGCGCCAGCAGTGAGTCCCGGTGGGGGGATGAGCAGTTCTTC
TRBD1	TRBJ1-5	many	TRBV12-3/TRBV12-4	CASSLQGAGNQPQHF	TGTGCCAGCAGTTTACAGGGGGCTGGCAATCAGCCCCAGCATTTT
-	TRBJ2-5	-	TRBV19	CASSADSSYGETQYF	TGTGCCAGTAGTGCCGACTCTAGCTACGGAGAGACCCAGTACTTC
TRBD2	TRBJ2-7	many	TRBV7-9	CASLGGSEPYEQYF	TGTGCCAGCCTGGGGGGGAGCGAACCCTACGAGCAGTACTTC
-	TRBJ2-7	-	TRBV6-1	CASSEGGSGHEHYF	TGTGCCAGCAGTGAAGGGGGGAGTGGGCACGAGCACTACTTC
-	TRBJ2-7	-	TRBV6-1	CALDLGTNRHEQYF	TGTGCCCTCGACCTCGGGACCAACCGTCACGAGCAGTACTTC
-	TRBJ1-1	-	TRBV9	CASSVGEKTEAFF	TGTGCCAGCAGCGTAGGGGAGAAAACTGAAGCTTTCTTT
TRBD2	TRBJ2-3	-	TRBV4-3	CASSHTSGVTDTQYF	TGCGCCAGCAGCCATACTAGCGGGGTCACAGATACGCAGTATTTT
TRBD1	TRBJ2-7	few	TRBV10-3	CAISEGTATYEQYF	TGTGCCATCAGTGAAGGGACAGCCACCTACGAGCAGTACTTC